This TCR beta chain was recorded in a study of OX40 agonist ivuxolimab in advanced cancers. Looking at the study overall: Of the patients, three showed partial responses, one with hepatocellular carcinoma and two with cutaneous melanoma.

General study findings and limits: The study found that CD8+ T cells averaged more expanded clones than CD4+. Also present in some nonresponders was a low level of normalized T-cell clonal expansion.

J was trimmed by 7 bases and V by 7 bases; bases with no gene match: 3. The germline V gene has CDR1 SGHVS and CDR2 FQNEAQ. There are 12 residues in the CDR3. TCRdb's table, derived via immunoSEQ multiplex PCR, lists solely in-frame clones and lacks some. Of around 57,000 clones detected, 65% to 90% appear once; the ten largest clones hold 2.4%. Note on this clone: Its antigen is not known.

People who had autoimmune disease history or systemic immunosuppression were excluded. This clonotype was sampled from an adult with an advanced solid tumor such as melanoma, head and neck, liver or kidney cancer. The sample was CD4+ or CD8+ T cells sorted from blood, taken in a trial of the OX40 agonist ivuxolimab. This rearrangement joins TRBV7-8 to TRBJ1-5; 8 nucleotides align to TRBD1. CDR3 DNA: TGTGCCAGCAACGACAGGGGACAGCCCCAGCATTTT. This codes for CASNDRGQPQHF.